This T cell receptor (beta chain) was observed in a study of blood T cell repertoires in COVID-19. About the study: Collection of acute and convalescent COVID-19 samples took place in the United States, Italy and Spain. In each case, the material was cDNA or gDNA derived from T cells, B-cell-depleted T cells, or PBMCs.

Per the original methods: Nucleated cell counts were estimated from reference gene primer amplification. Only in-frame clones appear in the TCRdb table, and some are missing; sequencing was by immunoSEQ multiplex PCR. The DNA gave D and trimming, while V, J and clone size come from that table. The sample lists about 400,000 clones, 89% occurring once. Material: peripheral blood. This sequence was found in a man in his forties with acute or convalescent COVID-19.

Written as DNA, the CDR3 is TGCGCCAGCAGCCAAGATTACTCGACAAGGGGCAACAATGAGCAGTTCTTC. Its translation is CASSQDYSTRGNNEQFF. The genes are TRBV4-1 and TRBJ2-1; possible D gene TRBD1, 5 bases. This CDR3 region has 17 residues. Germline CDR1 MGHRA, CDR2 YSYEKL. V was cut by 0 bases and J by 5 bases, with 17 bases left in between.